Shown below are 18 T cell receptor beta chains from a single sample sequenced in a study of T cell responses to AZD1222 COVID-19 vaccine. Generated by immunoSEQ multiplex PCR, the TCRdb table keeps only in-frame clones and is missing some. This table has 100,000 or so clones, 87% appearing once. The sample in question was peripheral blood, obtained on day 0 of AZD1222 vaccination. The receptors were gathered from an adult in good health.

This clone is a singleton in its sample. The CDR3, as DNA: TGTGCCAGCAGCCATTCCGGGACAGGGGATTTCAGGGAGACCCAGTACTTC. Encoded protein: CASSHSGTGDFRETQYF. The chain uses TRBV4-2 and TRBJ2-5; 10 bases line up with TRBD1. V lost 3 bases to trimming and J lost 5 bases; unmatched junction nucleotides: 12. This CDR3 is built from 17 residues. Germline-derived CDR1 and CDR2 are LGHNA and YNFKEQ.

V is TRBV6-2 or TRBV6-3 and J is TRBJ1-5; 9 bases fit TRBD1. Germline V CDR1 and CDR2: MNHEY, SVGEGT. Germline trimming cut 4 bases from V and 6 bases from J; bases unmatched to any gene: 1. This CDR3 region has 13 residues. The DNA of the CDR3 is TGTGCCAGCAGTTCGGACAGGGGTCAGCCCCAGCATTTT. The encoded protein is CASSSDRGQPQHF.

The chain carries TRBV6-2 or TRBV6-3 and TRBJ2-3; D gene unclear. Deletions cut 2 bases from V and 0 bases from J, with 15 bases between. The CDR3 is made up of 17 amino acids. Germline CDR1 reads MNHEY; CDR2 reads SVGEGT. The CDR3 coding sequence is TGTGCCAGCAGTTACGTCAGTGACAAAACTAGCACAGATACGCAGTATTTT. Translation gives CASSYVSDKTSTDTQYF.

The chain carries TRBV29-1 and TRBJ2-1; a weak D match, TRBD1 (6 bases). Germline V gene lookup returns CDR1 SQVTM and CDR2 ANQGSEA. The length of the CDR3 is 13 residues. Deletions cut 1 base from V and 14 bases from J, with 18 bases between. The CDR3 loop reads CSVEVNPGTSEFF. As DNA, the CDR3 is TGCAGCGTTGAAGTCAACCCGGGGACAAGTGAGTTCTTC.

The CDR3 nucleotides are TGTGCTAGTGGCGTTAGGGGGAGCTCCTACAATGAGCAGTTCTTC. This translates into CASGVRGSSYNEQFF. The chain has TRBV12-5 and TRBJ2-1; D is perhaps TRBD1 (6 bases). Trimming took 6 bases from V and 0 from J, leaving 12 bases between them. The CDR3 consists of 15 residues. Germline values: CDR1 LGHNT, CDR2 FRNRAP.

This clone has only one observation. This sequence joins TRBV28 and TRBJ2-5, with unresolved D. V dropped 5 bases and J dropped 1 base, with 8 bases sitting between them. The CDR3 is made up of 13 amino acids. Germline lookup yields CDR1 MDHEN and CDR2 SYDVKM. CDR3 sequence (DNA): TGTGCCAGCAGTCCTGGGCCCCAAGAGACCCAGTACTTC. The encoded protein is CASSPGPQETQYF.

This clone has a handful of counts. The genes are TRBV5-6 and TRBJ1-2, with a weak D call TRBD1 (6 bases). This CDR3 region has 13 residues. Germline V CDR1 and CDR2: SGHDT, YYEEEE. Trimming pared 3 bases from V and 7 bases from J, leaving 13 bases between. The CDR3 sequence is CASSSDRGGGYTF. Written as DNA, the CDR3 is TGTGCCAGCAGCTCCGACAGAGGGGGTGGCTACACCTTC.

CDR3: CASSELAGSTYEQYF. CDR3 coding DNA: TGTGCCAGCTCCGAATTAGCAGGATCCACCTACGAGCAGTACTTC. V is TRBV6-5 and J is TRBJ2-7; D uncertain. This CDR3 is 15 amino acids long. CDR1 is MNHEY and CDR2 is SVGAGI in the germline V gene. The germline V and J ends were trimmed by 8 bases and 2 bases, with 19 bases remaining between them.

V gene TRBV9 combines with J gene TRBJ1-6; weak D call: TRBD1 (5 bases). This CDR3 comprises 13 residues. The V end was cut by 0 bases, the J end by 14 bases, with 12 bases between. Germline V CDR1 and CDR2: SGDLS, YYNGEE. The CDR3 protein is CASSVAAGGTLHF. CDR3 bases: TGTGCCAGCAGCGTAGCGGCGGGGGGGACCCTCCACTTT.

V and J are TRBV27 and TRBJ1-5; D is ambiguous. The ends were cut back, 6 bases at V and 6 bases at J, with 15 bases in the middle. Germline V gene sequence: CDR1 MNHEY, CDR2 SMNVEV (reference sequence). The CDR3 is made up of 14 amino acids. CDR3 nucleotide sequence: TGTGCCAGCAGATCTCGAGGTGGAGGTCAGCCCCAGCATTTT. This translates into CASRSRGGGQPQHF.

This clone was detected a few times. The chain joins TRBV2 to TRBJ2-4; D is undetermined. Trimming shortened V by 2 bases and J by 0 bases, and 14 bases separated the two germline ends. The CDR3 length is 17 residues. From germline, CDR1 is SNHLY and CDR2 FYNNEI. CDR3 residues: CASSERVAELAKNIQYF. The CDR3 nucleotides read TGTGCCAGCAGTGAACGGGTGGCGGAACTAGCCAAAAACATTCAGTACTTC.

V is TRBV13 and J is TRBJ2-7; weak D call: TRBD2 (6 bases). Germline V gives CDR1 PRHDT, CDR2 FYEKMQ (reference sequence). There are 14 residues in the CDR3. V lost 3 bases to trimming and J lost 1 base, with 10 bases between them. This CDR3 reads CASSFTGGSYEQYF. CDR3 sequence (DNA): TGTGCCAGCAGCTTTACCGGGGGATCCTACGAGCAGTACTTC.

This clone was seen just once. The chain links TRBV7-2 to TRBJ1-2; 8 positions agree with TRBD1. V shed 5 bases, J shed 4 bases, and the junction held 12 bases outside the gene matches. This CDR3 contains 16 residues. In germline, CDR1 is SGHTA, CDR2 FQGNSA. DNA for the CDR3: TGTGCCAGCAGCACGAGACAGGGGAGGAGTAGCTATGGCTACACCTTC. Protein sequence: CASSTRQGRSSYGYTF.

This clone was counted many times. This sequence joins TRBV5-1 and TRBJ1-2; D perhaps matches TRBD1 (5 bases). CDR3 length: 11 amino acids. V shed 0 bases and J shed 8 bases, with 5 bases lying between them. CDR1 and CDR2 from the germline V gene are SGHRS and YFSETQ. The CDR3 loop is CASSLEGGYTF. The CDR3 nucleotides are TGCGCCAGCAGCTTGGAGGGGGGCTACACCTTC.

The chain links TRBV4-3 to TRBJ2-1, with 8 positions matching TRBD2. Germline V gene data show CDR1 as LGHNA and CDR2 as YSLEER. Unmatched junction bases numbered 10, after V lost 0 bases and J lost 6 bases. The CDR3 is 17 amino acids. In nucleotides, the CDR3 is TGCGCCAGCAGCCAAGAAAGGGGACTAGTCGTGGGCAATGAGCAGTTCTTC. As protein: CASSQERGLVVGNEQFF.

CDR3 loop: CASSLGSGRFTDTQYF. The CDR3 region has the DNA TGTGCCAGCAGCTTAGGTTCGGGACGGTTCACAGATACGCAGTATTTT. The chain combines TRBV11-2 with TRBJ2-3; D might be TRBD1 or TRBD2, each matching 5 bases. Looked up from germline, CDR1 is SGHAT and CDR2 is FQNNGV. The V end was cut by 1 base, the J end by 2 bases, with 13 bases between. The length of the CDR3 is 16 residues.

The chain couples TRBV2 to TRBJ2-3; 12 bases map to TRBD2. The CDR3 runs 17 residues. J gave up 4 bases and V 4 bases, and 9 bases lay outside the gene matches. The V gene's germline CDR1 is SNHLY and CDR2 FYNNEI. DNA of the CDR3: TGTGCCAGCAGTGCCCCTAGCGGGGGGGGGTCTGCAGATACGCAGTATTTT. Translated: CASSAPSGGGSADTQYF.

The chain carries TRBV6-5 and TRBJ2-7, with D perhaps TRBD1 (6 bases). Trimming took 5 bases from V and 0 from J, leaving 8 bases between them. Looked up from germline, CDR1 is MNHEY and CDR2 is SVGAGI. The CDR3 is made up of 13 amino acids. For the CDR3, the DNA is TGTGCCAGCAGTCCCAGGGGCTCCTACGAGCAGTACGTC. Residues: CASSPRGSYEQYV.